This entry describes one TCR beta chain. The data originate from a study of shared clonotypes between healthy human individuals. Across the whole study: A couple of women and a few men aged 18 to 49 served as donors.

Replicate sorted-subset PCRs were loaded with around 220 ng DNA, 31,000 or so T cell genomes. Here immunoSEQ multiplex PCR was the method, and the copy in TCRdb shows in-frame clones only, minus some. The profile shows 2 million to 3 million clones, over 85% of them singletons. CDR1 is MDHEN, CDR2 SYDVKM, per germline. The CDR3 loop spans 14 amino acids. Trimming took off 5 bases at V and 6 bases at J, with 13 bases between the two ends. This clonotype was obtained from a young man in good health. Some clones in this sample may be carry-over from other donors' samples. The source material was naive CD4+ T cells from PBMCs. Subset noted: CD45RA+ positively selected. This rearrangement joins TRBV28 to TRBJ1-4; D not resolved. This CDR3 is CASSPGRTYEKLFF. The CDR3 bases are TGTGCCAGCAGTCCCGGACGGACCTATGAAAAACTGTTTTTT.